This passage covers 32 T cell receptor beta chains from one sample sequenced in a study of cytomegalovirus exposure and HLA in healthy donors. The PCR ran on 60 Vbeta and 13 Jbeta primers. TCRdb's table, derived via immunoSEQ multiplex PCR, lists solely in-frame clones and lacks some. Its table records 90,000 to 150,000 clones. The sequencing input was PBMCs. These TCRs come from a man younger than 30 in good health and CMV-seronegative.

The genes are TRBV5-6 and TRBJ2-2; 10 bases are a match to TRBD2. The CDR3 totals 16 residues. The V gene's germline CDR1 is SGHDT and CDR2 YYEEEE. Trimming took 0 bases from V and 6 from J; bases not matched to a gene: 5. The CDR3 coding sequence is TGTGCCAGCAGCTTGGTAGTAGCGGGGGGCCCCGGGGAGCTGTTTTTT. Amino acids: CASSLVVAGGPGELFF.

The chain links TRBV5-1 to TRBJ2-7; 9 nucleotides line up with TRBD1. The CDR3 is made up of 17 amino acids. With V trimmed by 2 bases and J by 3 bases, 12 bases remained unmatched. Germline assignment: CDR1 SGHRS and CDR2 YFSETQ. The CDR3 protein is CASSFKSGDRVHYEQYF. In nucleotides, the CDR3 is TGCGCCAGCAGCTTTAAATCTGGGGACAGGGTACACTACGAGCAGTACTTC.

The chain employs TRBV9 and TRBJ2-1; 7 bases agree with TRBD2. The V and J ends lost 4 bases and 4 bases, in that order; junction bases with no gene match: 11. The CDR3 covers 16 residues. Per germline, CDR1 SGDLS and CDR2 YYNGEE. The CDR3 DNA reads as TGTGCCAGCAGCCCAAGAGTGGCGGGAGCTTACAATGAGCAGTTCTTC. This gives the protein CASSPRVAGAYNEQFF.

V and J are TRBV10-1 and TRBJ2-2, with TRBD2 matching over 14 bases. Germline V lookup: CDR1 WNHNN, CDR2 SYGVQD (reference sequence). CDR3 size: 16 residues. The junction had 6 bases not matched to a gene; V was cut back by 4 bases and J by 8 bases. The CDR3 sequence is CASSATSGRARGELFF. In DNA, the CDR3 is TGCGCCAGCAGTGCGACTAGCGGGAGGGCCAGGGGGGAGCTGTTTTTT.

This rearrangement joins TRBV10-2 to TRBJ2-3; 9 bases line up with TRBD2. Germline CDR1 WSHSY, CDR2 SAAADI. The CDR3 covers 15 residues. Trimming took 8 bases from V and 2 from J; bases not matched to a gene: 8. The CDR3 loop reads CASGRLAAPTDTQYF. In DNA, the CDR3 is TGCGCCAGCGGCAGACTAGCGGCCCCCACAGATACGCAGTATTTT.

The V and J genes are TRBV7-8 and TRBJ2-5; a possible D gene is TRBD2 (5 bases). Trimming took 5 bases from V and 7 from J, leaving 14 bases between them. Germline V CDR1 and CDR2: SGHVS, FQNEAQ. The CDR3 covers 13 residues. CDR3 in amino acids: CASSPEGRSTQYF. In DNA, the CDR3 is TGTGCCAGCAGCCCAGAGGGTCGATCGACCCAGTACTTC.

This chain links TRBV6-1 with TRBJ2-1, with 9 bases identical to TRBD2. V shed 1 base, J shed 4 bases, and the junction held 8 bases outside the gene matches. The CDR3 extends over 17 amino acids. In germline, CDR1 is MNHNS, CDR2 SASEGT. CDR3 DNA sequence: TGTGCCAGCAGTGAAGATAGCGGGGGCATACTTTACAATGAGCAGTTCTTC. It specifies CASSEDSGGILYNEQFF.

This sequence joins TRBV6-6 and TRBJ1-1, with D possibly TRBD1 on 6 matching bases. CDR3 size: 12 residues. The germline CDR1 and CDR2 sequences are MNHNY and SVGAGI (reference sequence). Between the trimmed V and J ends, which lost 6 bases and 9 bases, there was a span of 14 bases. Here the CDR3 DNA reads TGTGCCAGCAGGTCACAGGGTTTTCAAGCTTTCTTT. Protein product: CASRSQGFQAFF.

The rearrangement joins TRBV15 to TRBJ2-7, with 8 positions matching TRBD2. V dropped 5 bases and J dropped 7; count of bases not matched to a gene: 7. CDR1 LNHNV and CDR2 YYDKDF come from the germline V gene (reference sequence). CDR3 size: 13 residues. DNA of the CDR3: TGTGCCACCAGCGAAGCGGGGGCGCGAGAGCAGTACTTC. Amino acid sequence: CATSEAGAREQYF.

The chain links TRBV6-1 to TRBJ2-3; D might be TRBD2 (6 bases). The CDR3 is made up of 15 amino acids. Trimming stripped 1 base from V and 1 base from J, with 9 bases between. CDR1 is MNHNS, CDR2 SASEGT, per germline. CDR3 bases: TGTGCCAGCAGTGAAGGCGCGGGACGCACAGATACGCAGTATTTT. This sequence encodes CASSEGAGRTDTQYF.

V is TRBV11-2 and J is TRBJ2-1; D perhaps matches TRBD1 (6 bases). V lost 5 bases and J lost 3, with 17 bases in between. Germline V lookup: CDR1 SGHAT, CDR2 FQNNGV. This CDR3 region has 16 residues. The CDR3 DNA is TGTGCCAGCAGCACCCTCACGGGACACCTCTACAATGAGCAGTTCTTC. This codes for CASSTLTGHLYNEQFF. Drawing the rest from reference TRBV11-2 and TRBJ2-1, the complete variable domain is EAGVAQSPRYKIIEKRQSVAFWCNPISGHATLYWYQQILGQGPKLLIQFQNNGVVDDSQLPKDRFSAERLKGVDSTLKIQPAKLEDSAVYLCASSTLTGHLYNEQFFGPGTRLTVL.

The V gene is TRBV5-1, the J gene TRBJ2-3, with 16 positions matching TRBD2. V lost 3 bases, J lost 5 bases, and 3 bases stayed unmatched. The CDR3 length is 16 residues. The germline gives CDR1 SGHRS, CDR2 YFSETQ. The DNA of the CDR3 is TGCGCCAGCAGCTCGGGACTAGCGGGAGGGGTAGATACGCAGTATTTT. As protein: CASSSGLAGGVDTQYF.

This rearrangement joins TRBV19 to TRBJ2-5, with 11 bases that match TRBD2. The CDR3 contains 18 residues. V lost 0 bases and J lost 5; bases outside the gene matches: 11. Germline-derived CDR1 and CDR2 are LNHDA and SQIVND (reference sequence). The CDR3 is CASSIDWASGGFSETQYF. In nucleotides, the CDR3 is TGTGCCAGTAGTATAGATTGGGCTAGCGGGGGGTTTTCGGAGACCCAGTACTTC. Drawing the rest from reference TRBV19 and TRBJ2-5, the complete variable domain is DGGITQSPKYLFRKEGQNVTLSCEQNLNHDAMYWYRQDPGQGLRLIYYSQIVNDFQKGDIAEGYSVSREKKESFPLTVTSAQKNPTAFYLCASSIDWASGGFSETQYFGPGTRLLVL.

V and J are TRBV5-1 and TRBJ1-1, with TRBD1 as a possible D gene (6 bases). Germline V gene lookup returns CDR1 SGHRS and CDR2 YFSETQ. Trimming stripped 4 bases from V and 1 base from J, with 14 bases between. The CDR3 consists of 15 residues. The CDR3 DNA is TGCGCCAGCAGCGGAACACAGGGAAAGAACACTGAAGCTTTCTTT. This gives the protein CASSGTQGKNTEAFF.

The gene calls are TRBV18 and TRBJ2-5, with D maybe TRBD2 (6 bases). The CDR3 consists of 13 residues. The germline V gene has CDR1 KGHSH and CDR2 LQKENI. With 3 bases removed from V and 5 bases from J, the gap between germline ends came to 10 bases. The CDR3 region is CASSPGLRETQYF. The CDR3 region has the DNA TGTGCCAGCTCACCGGGACTTCGGGAGACCCAGTACTTC.

The chain employs TRBV10-3 and TRBJ2-5, with 8 bases that match TRBD1. The tail of the sequence fits TRBJ2-7 better, so the J call may be wrong. Germline CDR1 reads ENHRY; CDR2 reads SYGVKD. CDR3 size: 12 residues. This CDR3 reads CAIIGTGGEQYF. CDR3 DNA: TGTGCCATCATTGGGACAGGAGGCGAGCAGTACTTC.

The chain has TRBV19 and TRBJ2-1; TRBD2 matches 9 bases. V dropped 3 bases and J dropped 5; count of bases not matched to a gene: 5. The CDR3 extends over 15 amino acids. The germline gives CDR1 LNHDA, CDR2 SQIVND (reference sequence). The CDR3 bases are TGTGCCAGTAGTATGAGGGCGGGAGGGAACAATGAGCAGTTCTTC. Its translation is CASSMRAGGNNEQFF.

V gene TRBV4-1 combines with J gene TRBJ1-2; D is perhaps TRBD1 (6 bases). Trimming left V 2 bases short and J 5 bases short, with 15 bases between. This CDR3 contains 15 residues. Germline CDR1 is MGHRA and CDR2 is YSYEKL. CDR3 protein: CASSQPQGGRYGYTF. The CDR3 DNA reads as TGCGCCAGCAGCCAACCACAGGGAGGGAGGTATGGCTACACCTTC.

The chain recombines TRBV19 with TRBJ1-5, with D hard to call. Germline values: CDR1 LNHDA, CDR2 SQIVND (reference sequence). CDR3 length: 12 amino acids. V lost 6 bases and J lost 1, with 4 bases in between. The CDR3 is CASRESNQPQHF. The DNA for the CDR3 is TGTGCCAGTAGGGAGAGCAATCAGCCCCAGCATTTT.

The rearrangement links TRBV7-6 to TRBJ2-2, with 12 bases lining up with TRBD2. The V gene end was trimmed by 0 bases and the J gene end by 5 bases; junction bases not matched to a gene: 1. Germline CDR1 is SGHVS and CDR2 is FNYEAQ. This CDR3 is 16 amino acids long. The DNA of the CDR3 is TGTGCCAGCAGCTTAGCCCTAGCGGGAGGGACCGGGGAGCTGTTTTTT. Translating gives CASSLALAGGTGELFF. Variable domain in full (rest from reference TRBV7-6 and TRBJ2-2): GAGVSQSPRYKVTKRGQDVALRCDPISGHVSLYWYRQALGQGPEFLTYFNYEAQQDKSGLPNDRFSAERPEGSISTLTIQRTEQRDSAMYRCASSLALAGGTGELFFGEGSRLTVL.

The rearrangement joins TRBV6-4 to TRBJ2-7; 10 bases line up with TRBD2. Trimming cost V 6 bases and J 2 bases; bases outside gene matches: 7. This CDR3 is 15 amino acids long. Germline CDR1 MRHNA, CDR2 SNTAGT. The CDR3, as DNA: TGTGCCAGCAGAGAGACTAGCGGGCCAACCTACGAGCAGTACTTC. Its translation is CASRETSGPTYEQYF.

The V and J genes are TRBV27 and TRBJ1-2; 8 bases match TRBD1. CDR1 and CDR2 (germline): MNHEY, SMNVEV (reference sequence). The length of the CDR3 is 15 residues. With V trimmed by 3 bases and J by 0 bases, 3 bases remained unmatched. The CDR3 DNA reads as TGTGCCAGCAGTTTTGGACAGGGCCCTAACTATGGCTACACCTTC. Amino acids: CASSFGQGPNYGYTF.

CDR3 protein: CASSLLTGTNTEAFF. The CDR3 DNA follows: TGTGCCAGCAGCTTATTGACAGGGACGAACACTGAAGCTTTCTTT. The chain links TRBV7-2 to TRBJ1-1, with 7 bases that match TRBD1. The CDR3 has 15 amino acids. V shed 2 bases and J 1 base; nucleotides not matched to a gene: 4. Germline CDR1 is SGHTA and CDR2 is FQGNSA.

The chain is built from TRBV4-1 and TRBJ1-5, with a tentative D call TRBD1 (5 bases). V was pared by 0 bases and J by 0 bases, with 12 bases between. Germline-derived CDR1 and CDR2 are MGHRA and YSYEKL. The CDR3 is 17 residues long. CDR3 DNA sequence: TGCGCCAGCAGCCAAGATCCAGGGACTACTAGCAATCAGCCCCAGCATTTT. It translates to CASSQDPGTTSNQPQHF.

J is TRBJ2-6 and V is TRBV28; the D is unclear. This CDR3 has 14 amino acids. Trimming stripped 1 base from V and 2 bases from J, with 3 bases between. Per germline, CDR1 MDHEN and CDR2 SYDVKM. CDR3 sequence reads: CASSLLAGANVLTF. The DNA of the CDR3 is TGTGCCAGCAGTTTATTAGCTGGGGCCAACGTCCTGACTTTC.

The chain links TRBV5-1 to TRBJ1-3; possible D gene TRBD1, 6 bases. Germline CDR1 reads SGHRS; CDR2 reads YFSETQ. V was cut by 0 bases and J by 0 bases, with 10 bases left in between. The CDR3 is 16 amino acids. CDR3 protein: CASSLGTALSGNTIYF. The DNA of the CDR3 is TGCGCCAGCAGCTTGGGGACAGCTCTCTCTGGAAACACCATATATTTT.

The J gene is TRBJ1-5, the V gene TRBV2; 7 nucleotides align to TRBD1. The CDR3 covers 13 residues. Trimming at V came to 4 bases and at J to 7 bases, leaving 4 bases not matched to a gene. The germline V gene has CDR1 SNHLY and CDR2 FYNNEI. The CDR3 here is CASSGTGQQPQHF. Here the CDR3 DNA reads TGTGCCAGCAGTGGGACAGGACAACAGCCCCAGCATTTT.

J is TRBJ2-3 and V is TRBV11-2; the match to TRBD1 covers 7 bases. Unmatched junction bases numbered 6, after V lost 5 bases and J lost 1 base. The germline gives CDR1 SGHAT, CDR2 FQNNGV. This CDR3 contains 15 residues. CDR3 protein: CASSHGQGGTDTQYF. DNA for the CDR3: TGTGCCAGCAGCCATGGCCAGGGGGGCACAGATACGCAGTATTTT. Full variable domain (remainder filled in from reference TRBV11-2 and TRBJ2-3): EAGVAQSPRYKIIEKRQSVAFWCNPISGHATLYWYQQILGQGPKLLIQFQNNGVVDDSQLPKDRFSAERLKGVDSTLKIQPAKLEDSAVYLCASSHGQGGTDTQYFGPGTRLTVL.

The chain links TRBV27 to TRBJ1-1, with TRBD1 identical over 7 bases. V gave up 5 bases and J gave up 2 bases; unmatched junction bases: 8. The CDR3 covers 15 residues. CDR1 and CDR2 from the germline V gene are MNHEY and SMNVEV (reference sequence). The CDR3 bases are TGTGCCAGCAGTCTCCAGACAGGGTACAACACTGAAGCTTTCTTT. It specifies CASSLQTGYNTEAFF.

This rearrangement joins TRBV11-2 to TRBJ1-2; TRBD1 agrees at 10 bases. The V gene end was trimmed by 1 base and the J gene end by 7 bases; junction bases not matched to a gene: 6. This CDR3 comprises 15 residues. Germline CDR1 and CDR2: SGHAT and FQNNGV. The CDR3 loop reads CASSLARTGGRGYTF. DNA for the CDR3: TGTGCCAGCAGCTTAGCTCGGACAGGGGGTCGTGGCTACACCTTC.

The chain is built from TRBV18 and TRBJ2-3, with a possible D match to TRBD2 (5 bases). Between the trimmed V and J ends, which lost 3 bases and 5 bases, there was a span of 15 bases. CDR3 length: 15 amino acids. Germline lookup yields CDR1 KGHSH and CDR2 LQKENI. The CDR3 DNA sequence: TGTGCCAGCTCACCGGAAGGCCCACTAGGAGATACGCAGTATTTT. Encoded protein: CASSPEGPLGDTQYF.

Here the CDR3 reads CASDRGKGYEQYF. For the CDR3, the DNA is TGTGCCAGTGACAGGGGAAAGGGTTACGAGCAGTACTTC. V gene TRBV6-1 combines with J gene TRBJ2-7; TRBD1 matches 8 bases. The V and J ends lost 9 bases and 4 bases, in that order; junction bases with no gene match: 8. Germline CDR1 and CDR2: MNHNS and SASEGT. This CDR3 spans 13 amino acids.